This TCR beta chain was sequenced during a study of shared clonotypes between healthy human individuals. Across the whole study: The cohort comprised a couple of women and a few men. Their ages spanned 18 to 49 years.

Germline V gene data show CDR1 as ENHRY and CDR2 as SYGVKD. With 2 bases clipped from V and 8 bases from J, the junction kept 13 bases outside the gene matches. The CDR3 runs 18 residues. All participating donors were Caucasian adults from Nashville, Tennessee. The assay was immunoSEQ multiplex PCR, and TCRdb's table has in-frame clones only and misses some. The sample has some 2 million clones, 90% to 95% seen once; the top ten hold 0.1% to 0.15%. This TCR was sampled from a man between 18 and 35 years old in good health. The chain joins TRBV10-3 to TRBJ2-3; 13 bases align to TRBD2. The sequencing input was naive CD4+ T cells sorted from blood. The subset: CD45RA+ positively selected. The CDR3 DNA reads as TGTGCCATCAGTGAGCCGGGGACTAGCGGGGTGTGGGCTAGTACGCAGTATTTT. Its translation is CAISEPGTSGVWASTQYF.